Shown below are 7 T cell receptor beta chains from a single sample sequenced in a study of blood T cell repertoires in COVID-19. The protocol was immunoSEQ multiplex PCR, while the TCRdb copy is restricted to in-frame clones and leaves out a portion. Found here are about 230,000 clones, roughly 85% of them singletons; the top ten hold around 5.5%. The sample comprised peripheral blood. The receptor source for this set is a man aged 50-60 years with COVID-19, enrolled during active disease.

The chain combines TRBV10-3 with TRBJ1-6; 7 bases line up with TRBD1. Losses at the gene ends were 5 bases for V and 10 bases for J; bases not matched to a gene: 8. The germline V gene has CDR1 ENHRY and CDR2 SYGVKD. The CDR3 covers 14 residues. The CDR3 sequence: CAISTTGEGSPLHF. The CDR3 nucleotides read TGTGCCATCAGTACAACAGGGGAAGGATCACCCCTCCACTTT.

The V call is TRBV7-8, the J call TRBJ2-3; D is uncertain. Trimming stripped 2 bases from V and 0 bases from J, with 9 bases between. This CDR3 comprises 15 residues. CDR1 and CDR2 from the germline V gene are SGHVS and FQNEAQ. CDR3: CASSLPPHSTDTQYF. The CDR3 nucleotides read TGTGCCAGCAGCTTACCCCCCCATAGCACAGATACGCAGTATTTT.

J is TRBJ2-6 and V is TRBV6-1; 8 bases agree with TRBD2. Trimming took 4 bases from V and 0 from J; bases not matched to a gene: 8. CDR3 length: 18 amino acids. Germline V gene lookup returns CDR1 MNHNS and CDR2 SASEGT. CDR3 DNA: TGTGCCAGCAGTGCCCCGGCGGGGGGTAGCTCTGGGGCCAACGTCCTGACTTTC. This codes for CASSAPAGGSSGANVLTF.

V usage is TRBV18 and J usage is TRBJ2-2, with D possibly TRBD1 on 7 matching bases. The germline V gene has CDR1 KGHSH and CDR2 LQKENI. This CDR3 region has 16 residues. The V and J ends lost 3 bases and 2 bases respectively, with 13 bases between them. CDR3 loop: CASSPAGQRNTGELFF. The CDR3 DNA reads as TGTGCCAGCTCACCCGCGGGACAGAGAAACACCGGGGAGCTGTTTTTT.

This chain connects TRBV27 to TRBJ1-1, with a weak D call TRBD1 (5 bases). The germline V and J ends were trimmed by 6 bases and 2 bases, with 10 bases remaining between them. The germline gives CDR1 MNHEY, CDR2 SMNVEV (reference sequence). This CDR3 contains 13 residues. The DNA for the CDR3 is TGTGCCAGCAGACGGCAGGGTAACACTGAAGCTTTCTTT. Translating it yields CASRRQGNTEAFF.

The chain has TRBV3-1 (or the pseudogene TRBV3-2) and TRBJ1-2, with a possible D match to TRBD1 (5 bases). This CDR3 has 14 amino acids. Germline assignment: CDR1 LGHDT and CDR2 YNNKEL (reference sequence). Trimming stripped 3 bases from V and 3 bases from J, with 11 bases between. The DNA for the CDR3 is TGTGCCAGCAGCCACCAGGGAACGGACTATGGCTACACCTTC. It is translated as CASSHQGTDYGYTF.

The rearrangement joins TRBV2 to TRBJ1-1; the match to TRBD1 covers 9 bases. Germline lookup yields CDR1 SNHLY and CDR2 FYNNEI. With 6 bases clipped from V and 11 bases from J, the junction kept 10 bases outside the gene matches. This CDR3 has 13 residues. CDR3 protein: CASRAGTGPVAFF. Written as DNA, the CDR3 is TGTGCCAGCAGGGCCGGGACAGGGCCCGTGGCTTTCTTT.